The T cell receptor (beta chain) described here comes from a study of CD8+CD57+ T cells in acquired aplastic anemia. Study details: Sorted CD4+ and CD8+ cells gave an average of roughly 3.2 ug of DNA.

Germline V gives CDR1 LNHNV, CDR2 YYDKDF (reference sequence). Deletions cut 1 base from V and 4 bases from J, with 11 bases between. CDR3 length: 15 amino acids. Sequencing was done on patients that had shown CD8+CD57+ cell expansion by flow cytometry. Everyone among the patients had severe acquired aplastic anemia. The study profiled TCR beta VDJ and CDR3 using genomic DNA as template. A single record per CDR3 protein comes from TCRdb applying MiXCR to the reads. The sample yields approximately 250,000 distinct CDR3 sequences, roughly 80% seen once. Study-wide points: The CD8+ Simpson's diversity of patients and controls was not significantly different. The number of CD8+ CDR3 sequences shared by patients and controls was under 35.

Details on this clonotype: Its matching antigen is unknown.

Sequencing input: sorted CD4+, CD8+, or CD8+CD57+ T cells (not recorded which) from PBMCs. This chain connects TRBV15 to TRBJ2-1, with D perhaps matching TRBD2 (6 bases). The origin of this receptor is a human donor with aplastic anemia. The CDR3 here is CATSRASEAYNEQFF. CDR3 in DNA: TGTGCCACCAGCAGAGCTAGCGAGGCGTACAATGAGCAGTTCTTC. Drawing the rest from reference TRBV15 and TRBJ2-1, the complete variable domain is DAMVIQNPRYQVTQFGKPVTLSCSQTLNHNVMYWYQQKSSQAPKLLFHYYDKDFNNEADTPDNFQSRRPNTSFCFLDIRSPGLGDTAMYLCATSRASEAYNEQFFGPGTRLTVL.